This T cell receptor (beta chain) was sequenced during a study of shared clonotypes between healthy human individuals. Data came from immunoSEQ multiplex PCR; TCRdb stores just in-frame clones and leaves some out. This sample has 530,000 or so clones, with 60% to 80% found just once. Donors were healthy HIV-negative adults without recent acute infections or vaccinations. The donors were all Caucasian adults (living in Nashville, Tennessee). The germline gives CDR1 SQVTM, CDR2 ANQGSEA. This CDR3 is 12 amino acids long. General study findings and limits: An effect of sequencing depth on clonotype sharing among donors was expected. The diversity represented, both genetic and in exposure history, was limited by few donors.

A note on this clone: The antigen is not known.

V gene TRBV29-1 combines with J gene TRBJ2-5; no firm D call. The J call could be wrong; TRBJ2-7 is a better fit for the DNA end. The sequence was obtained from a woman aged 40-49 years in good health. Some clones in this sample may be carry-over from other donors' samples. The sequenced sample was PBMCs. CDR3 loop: CSVAAHGYEQYF. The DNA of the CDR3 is TGCAGCGTTGCGGCCCACGGTTACGAGCAGTACTTC.